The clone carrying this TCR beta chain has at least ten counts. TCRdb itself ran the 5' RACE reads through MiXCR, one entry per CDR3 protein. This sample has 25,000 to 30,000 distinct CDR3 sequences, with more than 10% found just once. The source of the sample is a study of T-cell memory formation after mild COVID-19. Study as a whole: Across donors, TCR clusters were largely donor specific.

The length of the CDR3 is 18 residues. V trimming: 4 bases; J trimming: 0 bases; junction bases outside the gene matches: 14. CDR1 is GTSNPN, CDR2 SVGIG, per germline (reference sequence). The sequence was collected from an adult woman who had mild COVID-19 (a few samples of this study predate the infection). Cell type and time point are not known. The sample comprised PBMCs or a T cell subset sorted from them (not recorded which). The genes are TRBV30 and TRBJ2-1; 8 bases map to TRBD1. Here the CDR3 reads CAWKPGQAASRSYNEQFF. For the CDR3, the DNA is TGTGCCTGGAAACCGGGACAGGCCGCCTCCCGCTCCTACAATGAGCAGTTCTTC.